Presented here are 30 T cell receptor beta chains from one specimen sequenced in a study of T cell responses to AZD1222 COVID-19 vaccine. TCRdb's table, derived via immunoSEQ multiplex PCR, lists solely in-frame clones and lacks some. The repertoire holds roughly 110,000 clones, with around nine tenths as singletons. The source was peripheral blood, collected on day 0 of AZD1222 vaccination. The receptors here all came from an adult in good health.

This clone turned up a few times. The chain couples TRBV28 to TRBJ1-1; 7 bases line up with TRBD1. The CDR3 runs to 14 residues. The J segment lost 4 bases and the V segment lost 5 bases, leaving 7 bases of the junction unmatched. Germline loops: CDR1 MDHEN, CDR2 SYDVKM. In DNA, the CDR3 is TGTGCCAGCAGTATCGCCCCAGGGGGCACTGAAGCTTTCTTT. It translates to CASSIAPGGTEAFF.

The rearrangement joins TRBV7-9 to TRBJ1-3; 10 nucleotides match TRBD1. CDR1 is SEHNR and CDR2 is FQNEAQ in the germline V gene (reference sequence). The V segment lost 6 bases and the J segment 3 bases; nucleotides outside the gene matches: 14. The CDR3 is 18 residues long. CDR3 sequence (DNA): TGTGCCAGCAGTTCTAGATTCGGGACAGGGGCAGATGGAAACACCATATATTTT. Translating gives CASSSRFGTGADGNTIYF. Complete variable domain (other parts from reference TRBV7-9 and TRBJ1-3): DTGVSQNPRHKITKRGQNVTFRCDPISEHNRLYWYRQTLGQGPEFLTYFQNEAQLEKSRLLSDRFSAERPKGSFSTLEIQRTEQGDSAMYLCASSSRFGTGADGNTIYFGEGSWLTVV.

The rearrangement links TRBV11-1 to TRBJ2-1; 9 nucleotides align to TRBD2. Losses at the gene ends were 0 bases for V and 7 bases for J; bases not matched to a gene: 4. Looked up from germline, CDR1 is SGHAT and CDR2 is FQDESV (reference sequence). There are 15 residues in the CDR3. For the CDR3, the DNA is TGTGCCAGCAGCTTAGCGCGGGAGGGGTGGAATGAGCAGTTCTTC. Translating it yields CASSLAREGWNEQFF.

Written as DNA, the CDR3 is TGTGCCAGTAGCATGGACAGGAAGAACACTGAAGCTTTCTTT. Its protein is CASSMDRKNTEAFF. V is TRBV19 and J is TRBJ1-1; TRBD1 matches 7 bases. This CDR3 is built from 14 residues. Per germline, CDR1 LNHDA and CDR2 SQIVND (reference sequence). Unmatched junction bases numbered 5, after V lost 6 bases and J lost 1 base.

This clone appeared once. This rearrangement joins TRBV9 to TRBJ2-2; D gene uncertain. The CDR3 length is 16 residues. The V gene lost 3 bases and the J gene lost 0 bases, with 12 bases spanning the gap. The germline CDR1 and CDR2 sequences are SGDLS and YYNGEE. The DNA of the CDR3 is TGTGCCAGCAGCGCGGTAACAGATGCGAACACCGGGGAGCTGTTTTTT. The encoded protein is CASSAVTDANTGELFF.

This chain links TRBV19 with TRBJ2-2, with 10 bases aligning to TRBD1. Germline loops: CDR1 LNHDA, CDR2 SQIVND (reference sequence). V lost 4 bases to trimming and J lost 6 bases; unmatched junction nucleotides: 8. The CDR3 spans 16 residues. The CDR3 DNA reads TGTGCCAGTAGTAAGACAGGGGGCTCGGTTGCCGGGGAGCTGTTTTTT. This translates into CASSKTGGSVAGELFF. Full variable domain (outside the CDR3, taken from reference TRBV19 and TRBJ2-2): DGGITQSPKYLFRKEGQNVTLSCEQNLNHDAMYWYRQDPGQGLRLIYYSQIVNDFQKGDIAEGYSVSREKKESFPLTVTSAQKNPTAFYLCASSKTGGSVAGELFFGEGSRLTVL.

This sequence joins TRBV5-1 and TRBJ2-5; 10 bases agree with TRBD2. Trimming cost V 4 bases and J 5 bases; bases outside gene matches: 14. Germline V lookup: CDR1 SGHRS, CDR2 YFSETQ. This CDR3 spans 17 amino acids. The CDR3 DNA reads TGCGCCAGCAGCCCGATCTCTAGCGGGAGAGGTCGGGAGACCCAGTACTTC. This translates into CASSPISSGRGRETQYF.

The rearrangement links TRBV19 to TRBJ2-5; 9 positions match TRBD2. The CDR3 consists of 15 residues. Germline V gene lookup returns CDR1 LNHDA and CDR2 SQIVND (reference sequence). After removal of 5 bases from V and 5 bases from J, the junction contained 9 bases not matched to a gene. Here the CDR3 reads CASSPLAGVGETQYF. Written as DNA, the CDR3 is TGTGCCAGTAGTCCCTTAGCGGGAGTCGGGGAGACCCAGTACTTC.

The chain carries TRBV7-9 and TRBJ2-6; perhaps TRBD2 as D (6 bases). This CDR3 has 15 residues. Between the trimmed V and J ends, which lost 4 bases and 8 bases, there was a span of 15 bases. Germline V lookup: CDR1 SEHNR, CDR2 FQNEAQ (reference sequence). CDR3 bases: TGTGCCAGCAGCTCCACAACTGGAGGGTCCAACGTCCTGACTTTC. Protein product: CASSSTTGGSNVLTF.

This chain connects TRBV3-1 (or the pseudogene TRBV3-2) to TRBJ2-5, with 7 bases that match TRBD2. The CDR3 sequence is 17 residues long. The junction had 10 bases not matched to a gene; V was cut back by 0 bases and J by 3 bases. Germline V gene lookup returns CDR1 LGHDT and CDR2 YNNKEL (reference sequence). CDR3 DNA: TGTGCCAGCAGCCAAGAATTCAGGGCTAGCGGAGAAGAGACCCAGTACTTC. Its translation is CASSQEFRASGEETQYF.

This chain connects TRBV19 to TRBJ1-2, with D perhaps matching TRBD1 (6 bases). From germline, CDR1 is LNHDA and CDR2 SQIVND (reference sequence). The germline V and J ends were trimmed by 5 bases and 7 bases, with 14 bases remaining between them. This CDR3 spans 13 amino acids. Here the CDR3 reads CASSFRETGGYTF. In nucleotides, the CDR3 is TGTGCCAGTAGTTTCAGGGAGACAGGTGGCTACACCTTC.

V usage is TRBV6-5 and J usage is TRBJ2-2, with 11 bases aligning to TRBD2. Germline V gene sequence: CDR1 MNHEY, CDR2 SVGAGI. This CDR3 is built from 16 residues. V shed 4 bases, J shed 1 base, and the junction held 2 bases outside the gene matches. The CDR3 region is CASSLGLAVNTGELFF. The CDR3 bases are TGTGCCAGCAGTTTGGGACTAGCGGTGAACACCGGGGAGCTGTTTTTT.

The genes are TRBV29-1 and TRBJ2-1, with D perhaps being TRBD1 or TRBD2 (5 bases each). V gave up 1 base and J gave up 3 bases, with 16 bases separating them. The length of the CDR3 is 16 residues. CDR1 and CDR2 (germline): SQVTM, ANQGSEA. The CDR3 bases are TGCAGCGTTGAAGGGCTTGCCGGGACCAGCTACAATGAGCAGTTCTTC. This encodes CSVEGLAGTSYNEQFF.

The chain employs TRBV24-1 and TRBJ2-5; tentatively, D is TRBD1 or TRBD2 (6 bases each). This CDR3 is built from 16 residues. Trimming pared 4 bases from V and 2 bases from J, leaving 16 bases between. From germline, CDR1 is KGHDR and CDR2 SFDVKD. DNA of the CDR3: TGTGCCACCAGTGACACAGGGAAAGGGAGGCAAGAGACCCAGTACTTC. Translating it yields CATSDTGKGRQETQYF.

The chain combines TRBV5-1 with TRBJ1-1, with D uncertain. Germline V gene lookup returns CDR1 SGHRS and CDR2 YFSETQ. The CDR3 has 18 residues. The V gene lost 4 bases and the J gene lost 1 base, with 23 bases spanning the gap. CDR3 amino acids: CASSLLSMGMRGNTEAFF. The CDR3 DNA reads TGCGCCAGCAGCCTTTTATCCATGGGGATGAGAGGGAACACTGAAGCTTTCTTT.

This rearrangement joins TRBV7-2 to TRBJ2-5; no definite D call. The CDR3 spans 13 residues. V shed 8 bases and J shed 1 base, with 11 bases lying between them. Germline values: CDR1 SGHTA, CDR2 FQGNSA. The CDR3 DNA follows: TGTGCCAGCCTGCCCCAGGTCCAAGAGACCCAGTACTTC. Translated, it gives CASLPQVQETQYF. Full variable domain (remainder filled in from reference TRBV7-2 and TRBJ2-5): GAGVSQSPSNKVTEKGKDVELRCDPISGHTALYWYRQSLGQGLEFLIYFQGNSAPDKSGLPSDRFSAERTGGSVSTLTIQRTQQEDSAVYLCASLPQVQETQYFGPGTRLLVL.

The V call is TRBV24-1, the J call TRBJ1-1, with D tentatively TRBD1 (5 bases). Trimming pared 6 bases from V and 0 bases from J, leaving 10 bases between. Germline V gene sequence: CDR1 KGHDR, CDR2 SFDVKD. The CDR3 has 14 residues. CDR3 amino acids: CATSPGGVNTEAFF. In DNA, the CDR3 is TGTGCCACCAGTCCGGGGGGGGTGAACACTGAAGCTTTCTTT.

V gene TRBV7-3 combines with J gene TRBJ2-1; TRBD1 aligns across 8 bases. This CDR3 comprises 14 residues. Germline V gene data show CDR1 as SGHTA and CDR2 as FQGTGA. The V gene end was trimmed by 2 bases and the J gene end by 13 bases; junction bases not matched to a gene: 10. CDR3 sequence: CASSLAGQGYFQFF. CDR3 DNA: TGTGCCAGCAGCTTAGCTGGACAGGGTTATTTCCAGTTCTTC.

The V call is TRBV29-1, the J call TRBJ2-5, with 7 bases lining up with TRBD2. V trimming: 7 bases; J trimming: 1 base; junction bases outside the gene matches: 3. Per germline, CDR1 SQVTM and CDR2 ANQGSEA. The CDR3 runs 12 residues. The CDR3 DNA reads TGCAGCGATTCTAGCGGCCAAGAGACCCAGTACTTC. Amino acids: CSDSSGQETQYF.

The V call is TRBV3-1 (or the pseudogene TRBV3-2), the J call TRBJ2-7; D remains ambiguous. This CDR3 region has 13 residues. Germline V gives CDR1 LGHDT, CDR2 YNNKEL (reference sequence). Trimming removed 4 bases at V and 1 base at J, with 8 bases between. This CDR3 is CASSLMGSYEQYF. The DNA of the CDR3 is TGTGCCAGCAGCCTAATGGGGTCCTACGAGCAGTACTTC.

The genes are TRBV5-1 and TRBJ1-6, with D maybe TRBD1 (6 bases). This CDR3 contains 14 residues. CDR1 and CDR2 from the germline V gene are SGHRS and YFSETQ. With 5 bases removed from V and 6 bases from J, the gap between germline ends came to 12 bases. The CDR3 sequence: CASRPDSPNSPLHF. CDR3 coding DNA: TGCGCCAGCAGACCGGACAGCCCTAATTCACCCCTCCACTTT.

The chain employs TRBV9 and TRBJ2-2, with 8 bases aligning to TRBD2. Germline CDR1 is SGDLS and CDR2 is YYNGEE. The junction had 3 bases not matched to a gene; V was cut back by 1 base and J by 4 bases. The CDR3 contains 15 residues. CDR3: CASSVTGGVTGELFF. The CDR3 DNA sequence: TGTGCCAGCAGCGTAACGGGAGGGGTCACCGGGGAGCTGTTTTTT.

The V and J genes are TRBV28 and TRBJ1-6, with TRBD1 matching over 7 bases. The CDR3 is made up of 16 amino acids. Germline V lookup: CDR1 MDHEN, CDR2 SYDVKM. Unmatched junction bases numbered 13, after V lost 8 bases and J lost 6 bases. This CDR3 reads CASGPPNRDSNSPLHF. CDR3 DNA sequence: TGTGCCAGCGGACCCCCGAACCGGGACAGTAATTCACCCCTCCACTTT.

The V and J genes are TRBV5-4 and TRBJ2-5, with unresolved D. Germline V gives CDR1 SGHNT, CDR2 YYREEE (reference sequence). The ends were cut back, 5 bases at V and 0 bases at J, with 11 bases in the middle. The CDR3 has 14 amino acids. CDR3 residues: CASRSELHQETQYF. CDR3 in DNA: TGTGCCAGCAGATCCGAGCTTCACCAAGAGACCCAGTACTTC.

In nucleotides, the CDR3 is TGTGCCAGCAGTGATAGTACGCTGGGTAACATTCAGTACTTC. Amino acid sequence: CASSDSTLGNIQYF. The rearrangement links TRBV2 to TRBJ2-4; D unresolved. The CDR3 sequence is 14 residues long. Trimming pared 3 bases from V and 7 bases from J, leaving 13 bases between. CDR1 and CDR2 from the germline V gene are SNHLY and FYNNEI.

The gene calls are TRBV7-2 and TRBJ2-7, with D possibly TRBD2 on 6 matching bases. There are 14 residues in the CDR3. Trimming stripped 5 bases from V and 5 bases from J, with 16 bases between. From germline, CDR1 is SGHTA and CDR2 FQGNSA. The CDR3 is CASSATRIGNEQYF. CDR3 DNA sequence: TGTGCCAGCAGCGCGACTAGGATTGGGAACGAGCAGTACTTC.

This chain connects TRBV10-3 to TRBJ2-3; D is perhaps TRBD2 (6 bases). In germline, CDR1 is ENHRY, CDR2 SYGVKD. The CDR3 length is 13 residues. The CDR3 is CASSGGGTDTQYF. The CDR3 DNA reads TGTGCTTCTTCGGGCGGGGGCACAGATACGCAGTATTTT.

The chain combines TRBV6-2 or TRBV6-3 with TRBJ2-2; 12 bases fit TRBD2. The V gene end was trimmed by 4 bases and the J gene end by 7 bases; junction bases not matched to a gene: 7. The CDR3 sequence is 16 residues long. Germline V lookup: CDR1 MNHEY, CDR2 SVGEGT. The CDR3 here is CASSFLAGGPGGELFF. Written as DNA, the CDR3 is TGTGCCAGCAGTTTCCTAGCGGGAGGGCCTGGCGGGGAGCTGTTTTTT.

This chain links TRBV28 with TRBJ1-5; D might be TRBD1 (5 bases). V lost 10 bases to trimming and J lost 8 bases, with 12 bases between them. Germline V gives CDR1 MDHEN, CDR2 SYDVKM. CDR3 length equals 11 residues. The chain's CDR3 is CATGIGKPQHF. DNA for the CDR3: TGTGCCACAGGGATTGGCAAGCCCCAGCATTTT.

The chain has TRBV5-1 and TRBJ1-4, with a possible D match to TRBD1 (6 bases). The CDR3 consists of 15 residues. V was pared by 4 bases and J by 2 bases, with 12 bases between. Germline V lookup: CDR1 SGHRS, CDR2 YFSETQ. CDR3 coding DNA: TGCGCCAGCAGCCGCGGCGGACAGACTAATGAAAAACTGTTTTTT. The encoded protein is CASSRGGQTNEKLFF.